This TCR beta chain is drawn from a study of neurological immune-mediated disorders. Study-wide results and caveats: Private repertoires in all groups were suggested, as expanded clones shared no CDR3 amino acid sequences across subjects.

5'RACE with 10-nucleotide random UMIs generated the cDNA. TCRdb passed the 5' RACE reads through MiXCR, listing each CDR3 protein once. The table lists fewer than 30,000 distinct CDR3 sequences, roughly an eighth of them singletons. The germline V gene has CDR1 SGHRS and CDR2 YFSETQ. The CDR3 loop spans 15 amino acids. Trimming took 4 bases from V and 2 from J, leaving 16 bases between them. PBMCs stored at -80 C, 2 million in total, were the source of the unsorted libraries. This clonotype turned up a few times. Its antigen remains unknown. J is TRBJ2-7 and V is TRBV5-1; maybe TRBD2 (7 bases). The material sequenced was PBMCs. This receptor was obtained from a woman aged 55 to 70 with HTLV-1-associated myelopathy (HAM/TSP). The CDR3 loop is CASSPVGGRPYEQYF. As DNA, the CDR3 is TGCGCCAGCAGCCCCGTGGGGGGGCGACCCTACGAGCAGTACTTC.